Shown below are 19 T cell receptor delta chains from a single sample sequenced in a study of γδ T cells in repeated Plasmodium falciparum infection. Gammadelta T cells were flow-sorted from PBMC into Vgamma9/Vdelta2+ and Vdelta2-negative populations for bulk analysis. TCRdb re-identified clones in the multiplex PCR reads via CATT. The data hold roughly 90,000 delta-chain clones, with roughly 0.9% observed a single time. The specimen was gamma-delta T cells from blood. These receptors were taken from a pool of human donors (malaria-infected and uninfected, not separated).

A note on this clone: For this DNA, TCRdb reports the protein of a much larger clone, which diverges at residue 8, most likely from a read error; the protein presented here is translated directly from the DNA. This chain links TRDV2 with TRDJ1; 10 bases line up with TRDD3. TCRdb gives no J gene; it was assigned here by matching the DNA to germline. Germline values: CDR1 GEAIGNYY, CDR2 EKD. This CDR3 is 25 amino acids long. V was clipped by 0 bases and J by 2 bases; unmatched bases: 32. The CDR3: CACDTGVVTFPLPLRGIRTTDKLIF. DNA of the CDR3: TGTGCCTGTGACACCGGGGTTGTTACCTTCCCCTTACCCTTGAGGGGGATACGAACTACCGATAAACTCATCTTT.

This clone has a handful of counts. A far larger clone lies a single base away; this is likely a read error. Other nucleotide sequences from this sample produce the same CDR3. V and J are TRDV2 and TRDJ1; 8 bases map to TRDD3. Germline matching of the DNA provided the J gene here, since TCRdb leaves it blank. CDR3 size: 26 residues. The ends lost 3 bases at V and 0 bases at J; junction bases unmatched: 38. Germline assignment: CDR1 GEAIGNYY and CDR2 EKD. The CDR3 coding sequence is TGTGCCTGTGACTACAGGCCTTCTCCATTCCTGGGGGACCGGGGGGTGCCGAAGTTGTACACCGATAAACTCATCTTT. This codes for CACDYRPSPFLGDRGVPKLYTDKLIF.

Details on this clone: TCRdb assigns this DNA the protein of a much larger clone, which departs from its translation at residue 14; this likely reflects a read error, and the protein shown comes from translating the DNA. This chain joins TRDV2 and TRDJ1; TRDD3 might be the D (5 bases). Because TCRdb records no J gene, it was assigned here through a match of the DNA to germline. The CDR3 length is 18 residues. Germline V CDR1 and CDR2: GEAIGNYY, EKD. This CDR3 is CACDTVGSKVKGTNKLIF. For the CDR3, the DNA is TGTGCCTGTGACACCGTGGGGAGTAAAGTAAAGGGCACCAATAAACTCATCTTT.

This clone was counted a few times. The protein that TCRdb holds for this DNA derives from a much larger clone and differs from the translated DNA at residue 9, which likely indicates a read error; the protein shown here is translated from the DNA. The chain carries TRDV2 and TRDJ1, with D possibly matching TRDD2 (5 bases). Germline V gene data show CDR1 as GEAIGNYY and CDR2 as EKD. V lost 0 bases and J 0 bases, leaving 19 bases between the germline ends. The CDR3 has 18 amino acids. The CDR3 DNA follows: TGTGCCTGTGACACCGTCCTAAGATGGGCCGCGTACACCGATAAACTCATCTTT. Translation gives CACDTVLRWAAYTDKLIF.

The sample holds a few counts of this clone. A far more abundant clone sits one base away, making this likely a read error. Other DNA sequences in this sample translate to the same CDR3. The chain is built from TRDV1 and TRDJ1, with D unresolved. Germline CDR1 is TSWWSYY and CDR2 is QGS. V was pared by 0 bases and J by 3 bases, with 11 bases between. The CDR3 consists of 15 residues. The CDR3 sequence: CALGELRPGPDKLIF. The DNA of the CDR3 is TGTGCTCTTGGGGAACTGAGGCCGGGCCCCGATAAACTCATCTTT.

This clone occurred many times. A read error likely explains this, since a far larger clone differs by one base. The sample carries other DNA sequences with the same CDR3. The chain uses TRDV1 and TRDJ1; maybe TRDD3 (7 bases). The germline gives CDR1 TSWWSYY, CDR2 QGS. V was pared by 0 bases and J by 2 bases, with 19 bases between. CDR3 length: 18 amino acids. This CDR3 is CALGELILRLGGTDKLIF. For the CDR3, the DNA is TGTGCTCTTGGGGAACTAATCCTACGCCTGGGGGGGACCGATAAACTCATCTTT.

This clone occurred a few times. The protein TCRdb gives is from a much larger clone and does not agree with this DNA's translation at residue 11, likely a read error; the protein shown here comes from the DNA. The V gene is TRDV2, the J gene TRDJ1; 10 bases are shared with TRDD3. TCRdb leaves out the J gene; it was filled in here by matching the DNA to germline. The J segment lost 2 bases and the V segment lost 0 bases, leaving 17 bases of the junction unmatched. The germline CDR1 and CDR2 sequences are GEAIGNYY and EKD. This CDR3 has 20 residues. In DNA, the CDR3 is TGTGCCTGTGACACCGTTTCCTACGATTTTGCACTGGGGGATACCGATAAACTCATCTTT. Its translation is CACDTVSYDFALGDTDKLIF.

With regard to this clone: For this DNA, TCRdb reports the protein of a much larger clone, which diverges at residue 4, most likely from a read error; the protein presented here is translated directly from the DNA. The gene calls are TRDV2 and TRDJ1, with 10 bases identical to TRDD3. TCRdb is silent on the J gene; assignment here came from matching the DNA to germline. The V gene end was trimmed by 5 bases and the J gene end by 1 base; junction bases not matched to a gene: 21. The germline CDR1 and CDR2 sequences are GEAIGNYY and EKD. The CDR3 consists of 20 residues. The CDR3 DNA reads TGTGCCTGTGGAACCGGGCGACTGGGGGATGCCAACCACCCCACCGATAAACTCATCTTT. This gives the protein CACGTGRLGDANHPTDKLIF.

Many counts were recorded for this clone. With only one base between it and a far larger clone, this is likely a read error. Other DNA sequences in the sample encode the same CDR3. The J gene is TRDJ1, the V gene TRAV36/DV7; 11 bases align to TRDD3. The CDR3 loop spans 16 amino acids. Germline assignment: CDR1 VTNFRS and CDR2 LTSSGIE (reference sequence). The DNA of the CDR3 is TGTGCTGTGTCCAATACTGGGGGATATTACACCGATAAACTCATCTTC. Amino acids: CAVSNTGGYYTDKLIF.

In the case of this clone: TCRdb assigns this DNA the protein of a much larger clone, which departs from its translation at residue 12; this likely reflects a read error, and the protein shown comes from translating the DNA. This rearrangement joins TRDV1 to TRDJ2; TRDD3 matches 10 bases. Germline matching of the DNA provided the J gene here, since TCRdb leaves it blank. J lost 4 bases, V lost 0 bases, and 8 bases had no gene match. CDR1 and CDR2 (germline): TSWWSYY, QGS. The CDR3 extends over 18 amino acids. The CDR3 loop is CALGELQLGDIPTAQLFF. CDR3 DNA sequence: TGTGCTCTTGGGGAACTCCAGCTGGGGGATATCCCGACAGCACAACTCTTCTTT.

This clone was seen more than once but under ten times. The TCRdb protein, from a much larger clone, departs from this DNA's translation at residue 11, likely by read error; the protein shown derives from the DNA. The gene calls are TRDV1 and TRDJ1; D may be TRDD2 (6 bases). The J gene comes from matching the DNA to germline here; TCRdb lacks it. This CDR3 comprises 18 residues. Trimming pared 2 bases from V and 7 bases from J, leaving 26 bases between. CDR1 and CDR2 (germline): TSWWSYY, QGS. The CDR3 nucleotides are TGTGCTCTTGGGGAAAGGCCTTCCCGTGACCCGGGGGCTCTTAAACTCATCTTT. Its protein is CALGERPSRDPGALKLIF.

With respect to this clone: This likely came from a read error, as a far larger clone is one base away. This sample includes further DNA sequences coding for the same CDR3. The V gene corresponds to TRDV1; no J gene was called; TRDD3, the D gene given by the table, was not confirmed from the DNA. Germline CDR1 reads TSWWSYY; CDR2 reads QGS. The CDR3 runs to 16 residues. The CDR3 DNA is TGTGCTCTTGGGGAACTCTCCTTCTTCTACACCGATAAGCTCATCTTT. Translation gives CALGELSFFYTDKLIF.

In the case of this clone: A read error likely explains this, since a far larger clone differs by one base. Different DNA sequences within this sample yield the same CDR3. The CDR3 region has the DNA TGTGCCTGTGACCCTTTGACTGGGGGATACGCGTCTTTCACCGATAAGCTCATCTTT. Its translation is CACDPLTGGYASFTDKLIF. The V gene is TRDV2, but the J gene lacks a call; TRDD3 is the table's D call and was not checked against the DNA. This CDR3 is 19 amino acids long. Germline V lookup: CDR1 GEAIGNYY, CDR2 EKD.

With respect to this clone: The protein held in TCRdb is that of a much larger clone and does not match this DNA's translation at residue 14, likely because of a read error; the protein shown is translated from the DNA. Called V gene: TRDV2; the J gene was not called; the table assigns TRDD3, which was not confirmed against the DNA. Germline CDR1 and CDR2: GEAIGNYY and EKD. This CDR3 is built from 16 residues. This CDR3 reads CACDFIRGMGSDKPIF. CDR3 coding DNA: TGTGCCTGTGACTTTATACGGGGGATGGGATCCGATAAACCCATCTTT.

The sample holds many counts of this clone. The J gene is TRDJ1, the V gene TRDV1; TRDD3 agrees at 11 bases. V shed 0 bases and J 1 base; nucleotides not matched to a gene: 16. CDR1 and CDR2 (germline): TSWWSYY, QGS. The CDR3 is 21 amino acids. The CDR3 bases are TGTGCTCTTGGGGAACTCCCCTTGAAGGGACTGGGGGATAAACCCACCGATAAACTCATCTTT. Its protein is CALGELPLKGLGDKPTDKLIF.

With respect to this clone: This sequence is one base from a far larger clone and is likely a read error. At the DNA level, this CDR3 is encoded by other sequences in the same sample as well. The chain is built from TRDV2 and TRDJ1; 12 bases match TRDD3. The J gene, left out of TCRdb, was set here by checking the DNA against germline. The length of the CDR3 is 18 residues. J gave up 0 bases and V 3 bases, and 10 bases lay outside the gene matches. Germline lookup yields CDR1 GEAIGNYY and CDR2 EKD. The CDR3 protein is CACDPVLGDTTYTDKLIF. DNA of the CDR3: TGTGCCTGTGACCCGGTACTGGGGGATACCACTTACACCGATAAACTCATCTTT.

For this clone: A read error is the likely source, as a far larger clone sits one nucleotide away. Other DNA variants within this sample encode the same CDR3. This chain links TRDV1 with TRDJ1; 7 nucleotides agree with TRDD3. Matching the DNA to germline supplied the J gene, which TCRdb does not give. This CDR3 contains 21 residues. From germline, CDR1 is TSWWSYY and CDR2 QGS. V trimming: 2 bases; J trimming: 2 bases; junction bases outside the gene matches: 23. CDR3 sequence: CALGEISRYWGTERDTDKLIF. In nucleotides, the CDR3 is TGTGCTCTTGGGGAAATTTCCCGCTACTGGGGAACAGAGAGGGATACCGATAAACTCATCTTT.

Only a few counts were recorded for this clone. A far larger clone is only one base removed, so a read error is likely. The same CDR3 is also encoded by other DNA sequences in this sample. TRDV1 is the V gene, and the J gene was not called; no check of the table's D call, TRDD3, against the DNA was made. The CDR3 covers 19 residues. Germline CDR1 reads TSWWSYY; CDR2 reads QGS. CDR3 nucleotides: TGTGCTCTTGGGGAACGGTTCCTGGCGACGGGGACCCACACCGATAAGCTCATCTTT. Translated, it gives CALGERFLATGTHTDKLIF.

Of note for this clone: The mismatch at residue 17 between this DNA's translation and the TCRdb protein of a much larger clone likely reflects a read error; the protein shown is translated from the DNA. The V gene reported is TRDV2; the J gene is uncalled; the listed D gene, TRDD3, was not tested against the DNA. The CDR3 contains 18 residues. CDR1 and CDR2 from the germline V gene are GEAIGNYY and EKD. CDR3 amino acids: CACDALLGDTTGTDKLTF. As DNA, the CDR3 is TGTGCCTGTGACGCATTACTGGGGGATACTACGGGCACCGATAAACTCACCTTT.